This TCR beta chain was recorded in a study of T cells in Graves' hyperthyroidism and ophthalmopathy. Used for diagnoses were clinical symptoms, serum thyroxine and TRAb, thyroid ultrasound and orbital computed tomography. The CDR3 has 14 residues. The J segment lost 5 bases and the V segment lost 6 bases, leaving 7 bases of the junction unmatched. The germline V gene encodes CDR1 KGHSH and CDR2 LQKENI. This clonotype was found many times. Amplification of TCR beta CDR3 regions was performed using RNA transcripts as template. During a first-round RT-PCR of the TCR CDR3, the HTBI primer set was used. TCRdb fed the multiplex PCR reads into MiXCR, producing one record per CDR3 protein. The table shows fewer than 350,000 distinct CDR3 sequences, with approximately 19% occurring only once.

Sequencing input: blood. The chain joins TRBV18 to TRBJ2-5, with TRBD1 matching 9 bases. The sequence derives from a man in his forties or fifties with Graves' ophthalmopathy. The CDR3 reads CASSGTGSVETQYF. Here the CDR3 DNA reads TGTGCCAGCTCCGGGACAGGGTCAGTGGAGACCCAGTACTTC.